One and the same sample provided the 29 T cell receptor beta chains below, sequenced in a study of vaccination effects on CD4 cells after COVID-19. With the ViraFEST assay, the study expanded antigen-specific CD4+ T cells using viral peptide pools, then sequenced them. Following an approximately 10-day culture, CD4+ T cells were purified. Profiling relied on immunoSEQ multiplex PCR, and the TCRdb table lists in-frame clones only, not all of them. The data contain around 83,000 clones, 60% to 80% of them singletons. These receptors have no known antigen. Sample: CD4+ T cells from PBMCs cultured with HCoV-229E spike peptides, taken before COVID-19 vaccination. The receptors were gathered from a human donor who received a COVID-19 vaccine.

This clone was observed a few times. The chain is built from TRBV5-1 and TRBJ2-5; 9 bases are a match to TRBD1. The CDR3 extends over 14 amino acids. CDR1 and CDR2 (germline): SGHRS, YFSETQ. V shed 4 bases, J shed 4 bases, and the junction held 5 bases outside the gene matches. CDR3 sequence reads: CASSTGTGIETQYF. The CDR3 bases are TGCGCCAGCAGCACCGGGACAGGGATAGAGACCCAGTACTTC.

The genes are TRBV15 and TRBJ1-3; D may be TRBD1 (5 bases). Germline V CDR1 and CDR2: LNHNV, YYDKDF (reference sequence). The V end lost 1 base, the J end lost 2 bases, and 15 bases lay between the germline ends. The CDR3 sequence is 17 residues long. CDR3 residues: CATSRGPGPGTGNTIYF. In DNA, the CDR3 is TGTGCCACCAGCAGAGGACCAGGGCCGGGAACTGGAAACACCATATATTTT.

CDR3 coding DNA: TGTGCCAGTCATACTCGGCGGGGCAAAGAGACCCAGTACTTC. It yields the protein CASHTRRGKETQYF. The rearrangement links TRBV18 to TRBJ2-5; perhaps TRBD2 as D (6 bases). The CDR3 consists of 14 residues. Germline loops: CDR1 KGHSH, CDR2 LQKENI. Trimming took off 9 bases at V and 3 bases at J, with 17 bases between the two ends.

In DNA, the CDR3 is TGTGCCAGCAGCCGGGAGCACGACTACGAGCAGTACGTC. It is translated as CASSREHDYEQYV. V and J are TRBV7-8 and TRBJ2-7; weak D call: TRBD2 (6 bases). V was clipped by 5 bases and J by 3 bases, with 11 bases between them. The CDR3 extends over 13 amino acids. Germline values: CDR1 SGHVS, CDR2 FQNEAQ.

This chain connects TRBV18 to TRBJ1-4; 7 nucleotides align to TRBD1. V gave up 1 base and J gave up 0 bases; unmatched junction bases: 5. CDR1 KGHSH and CDR2 LQKENI come from the germline V gene. This CDR3 is built from 17 residues. The CDR3 coding sequence is TGTGCCAGCTCACCACTCCGGGACAGTGCAACTAATGAAAAACTGTTTTTT. It is translated as CASSPLRDSATNEKLFF.

The chain couples TRBV3-1 (or the pseudogene TRBV3-2) to TRBJ1-6; 9 nucleotides line up with TRBD1. The J segment lost 7 bases and the V segment lost 4 bases, leaving 2 bases of the junction unmatched. The CDR3 is 14 amino acids. Germline CDR1 and CDR2: LGHDT and YNNKEL (reference sequence). CDR3 sequence: CASSRTGGNSPLHF. Written as DNA, the CDR3 is TGTGCCAGCAGCCGAACAGGGGGCAATTCACCCCTCCACTTT.

In its sample, this clone was seen once. The chain joins TRBV9 to TRBJ1-2; weak D call: TRBD1 (5 bases). V was shortened by 1 base and J by 8 bases, with 15 bases between the two germline ends. CDR1 is SGDLS and CDR2 is YYNGEE in the germline V gene. CDR3 length: 14 residues. The DNA for the CDR3 is TGTGCCAGCAGCGTAATTGACAGAGGGGTGGGCTACACCTTC. Protein sequence: CASSVIDRGVGYTF.

The chain uses TRBV20-1 and TRBJ2-1, with D hard to call. CDR3 length: 10 residues. V lost 5 bases, J lost 12 bases, and 11 bases lay in between. Germline loops: CDR1 DFQATT, CDR2 SNEGSKA (reference sequence). For the CDR3, the DNA is TGCAGTGCTGGGGATTGGCGGCAGTTCTTC. Translation gives CSAGDWRQFF.

V is TRBV5-6 and J is TRBJ1-6, with 7 nucleotides matching TRBD1. This CDR3 is 17 amino acids long. Germline loops: CDR1 SGHDT, CDR2 YYEEEE. V gave up 4 bases and J gave up 3 bases; unmatched junction bases: 10. CDR3 bases: TGTGCCAGCAGCCCAGGGACAGCCAACAGCTATAATTCACCCCTCCACTTT. It specifies CASSPGTANSYNSPLHF. Using reference TRBV5-6 and TRBJ1-6 for the parts outside the CDR3, the full variable domain is DAGVTQSPTHLIKTRGQQVTLRCSPKSGHDTVSWYQQALGQGPQFIFQYYEEEERQRGNFPDRFSGHQFPNYSSELNVNALLLGDSALYLCASSPGTANSYNSPLHFGNGTRLTVT.

The V and J genes are TRBV5-1 and TRBJ1-1; the D is unclear. Per the germline V gene, CDR1 is SGHRS and CDR2 is YFSETQ. The V gene lost 0 bases and the J gene lost 10 bases, with 10 bases spanning the gap. The CDR3 is 12 residues long. The DNA of the CDR3 is TGCGCCAGCAGCTTGGAGCCAGGAGGAGCTTTCTTT. Translating it yields CASSLEPGGAFF.

The chain's CDR3 is CASSYGTDLTDTQYF. The CDR3 DNA follows: TGTGCCAGCAGTTACGGGACAGATCTTACAGATACGCAGTATTTT. The rearrangement joins TRBV6-2 or TRBV6-3 to TRBJ2-3; TRBD1 matches at 7 bases. Germline assignment: CDR1 MNHEY and CDR2 SVGEGT. With 2 bases clipped from V and 3 bases from J, the junction kept 5 bases outside the gene matches. The CDR3 extends over 15 amino acids.

This clone turned up a few times. This chain uses TRBV7-2 with TRBJ2-2; TRBD1 matches at 7 bases. J gave up 1 base and V 6 bases, and 2 bases lay outside the gene matches. The CDR3 extends over 14 amino acids. From germline, CDR1 is SGHTA and CDR2 FQGNSA. CDR3 amino acids: CASRRQGNTGELFF. The CDR3 nucleotides read TGTGCCAGCAGGAGACAGGGGAACACCGGGGAGCTGTTTTTT.

This CDR3 reads CASSSRTSGARTDTQYF. CDR3 coding DNA: TGCGCCAGCAGCTCGAGGACTAGCGGGGCCCGCACAGATACGCAGTATTTT. The V and J genes are TRBV5-1 and TRBJ2-3; 12 bases are a match to TRBD2. This CDR3 has 17 amino acids. Trimming removed 3 bases from V and 1 base from J; junction bases left unmatched: 6. Germline loops: CDR1 SGHRS, CDR2 YFSETQ.

This sequence joins TRBV5-4 and TRBJ2-1; no definite D call. Germline-derived CDR1 and CDR2 are SGHNT and YYREEE (reference sequence). The CDR3 extends over 14 amino acids. Trimming removed 4 bases from V and 0 bases from J, with 8 bases in between. The CDR3 loop reads CASSAYSSYNEQFF. CDR3 DNA: TGTGCCAGCAGCGCCTACAGCTCCTACAATGAGCAGTTCTTC.

V gene TRBV6-2 or TRBV6-3 combines with J gene TRBJ1-2; 7 nucleotides match TRBD1. Trimming removed 5 bases from V and 10 bases from J; junction bases left unmatched: 16. This CDR3 is built from 15 residues. Germline CDR1 and CDR2: MNHEY and SVGEGT. The CDR3 reads CASSTRDSLLKVYTF. The CDR3 DNA reads as TGTGCCAGCAGTACTCGGGACAGCCTCCTTAAGGTCTACACCTTC.

The chain has TRBV5-6 and TRBJ1-4, with 10 bases matching TRBD1. Germline values: CDR1 SGHDT, CDR2 YYEEEE. Trimming at V came to 3 bases and at J to 8 bases, leaving 4 bases not matched to a gene. This CDR3 contains 14 residues. The CDR3 coding sequence is TGTGCCAGCAGCTGGGGGACAGGGGAAGAAAAACTGTTTTTT. Residues: CASSWGTGEEKLFF.

This clone was seen a handful of times. The chain uses TRBV7-9 and TRBJ1-2; 9 bases align to TRBD1. J was trimmed by 4 bases and V by 5 bases; bases with no gene match: 8. The CDR3 runs 15 residues. CDR1 and CDR2 (germline): SEHNR, FQNEAQ (reference sequence). The CDR3 region is CASSRGQGGVYGYTF. The CDR3 DNA is TGTGCCAGCAGCCGGGGACAGGGTGGAGTCTATGGCTACACCTTC.

The chain recombines TRBV14 with TRBJ2-2; no firm D call. Germline values: CDR1 SGHDN, CDR2 FVKESK. The CDR3 extends over 15 amino acids. The V and J ends lost 1 base and 1 base respectively, with 7 bases between them. The CDR3 spells CASSQGFRNTGELFF. The DNA for the CDR3 is TGTGCCAGCAGCCAAGGTTTCAGGAACACCGGGGAGCTGTTTTTT.

This sequence joins TRBV3-1 (or the pseudogene TRBV3-2) and TRBJ2-2, with TRBD2 identical over 7 bases. The CDR3 loop spans 15 amino acids. Per the germline V gene, CDR1 is LGHDT and CDR2 is YNNKEL (reference sequence). V lost 3 bases, J lost 1 base, and 2 bases stayed unmatched. CDR3 sequence reads: CASSHLAGNTGELFF. Written as DNA, the CDR3 is TGTGCCAGCAGCCACTTAGCGGGGAACACCGGGGAGCTGTTTTTT.

The genes are TRBV19 and TRBJ2-6; weak D call: TRBD2 (5 bases). The CDR3 contains 15 residues. The V end lost 3 bases, the J end lost 2 bases, and 8 bases lay between the germline ends. Germline V gives CDR1 LNHDA, CDR2 SQIVND (reference sequence). The CDR3 coding sequence is TGTGCCAGTAGTATGAACGGGGCTGGGGCCAACGTCCTGACTTTC. Translation: CASSMNGAGANVLTF.

The chain has TRBV10-3 and TRBJ1-2; 10 nucleotides align to TRBD1. With V trimmed by 6 bases and J by 2 bases, 6 bases remained unmatched. The CDR3 loop spans 15 amino acids. Germline values: CDR1 ENHRY, CDR2 SYGVKD. The CDR3 is CAIRRQGAGNYGYTF. The CDR3, as DNA: TGTGCCATCAGGAGACAGGGGGCAGGGAACTATGGCTACACCTTC.

The V and J genes are TRBV19 and TRBJ1-5; D perhaps matches TRBD1 (5 bases). The length of the CDR3 is 20 residues. V lost 5 bases and J lost 0, with 26 bases in between. Germline CDR1 reads LNHDA; CDR2 reads SQIVND (reference sequence). CDR3 region: CASSSRGFPARLYSNQPQHF. For the CDR3, the DNA is TGTGCCAGTAGTTCCCGGGGCTTTCCCGCCCGTCTTTATAGCAATCAGCCCCAGCATTTT. Combining the CDR3 with reference TRBV19 and TRBJ1-5 gives the whole variable domain DGGITQSPKYLFRKEGQNVTLSCEQNLNHDAMYWYRQDPGQGLRLIYYSQIVNDFQKGDIAEGYSVSREKKESFPLTVTSAQKNPTAFYLCASSSRGFPARLYSNQPQHFGDGTRLSIL.

This clone was observed a single time. The J gene is TRBJ1-6, the V gene TRBV7-3, with D perhaps TRBD1 (5 bases). Germline CDR1 SGHTA, CDR2 FQGTGA. The CDR3 has 16 residues. V lost 2 bases and J 5 bases, leaving 13 bases between the germline ends. The CDR3 region has the DNA TGTGCCAGCAGCTTAGTTGGGGGAGCAAATAATTCACCCCTCCACTTT. It is translated as CASSLVGGANNSPLHF.

This rearrangement joins TRBV19 to TRBJ1-1, with D unresolved. CDR3 size: 13 residues. The germline V and J ends were trimmed by 7 bases and 1 base, with 10 bases remaining between them. CDR1 and CDR2 (germline): LNHDA, SQIVND (reference sequence). The CDR3 sequence is CASTSFKNTEAFF. CDR3 coding DNA: TGTGCCAGTACCTCTTTTAAGAACACTGAAGCTTTCTTT.

This clone has more than one count but fewer than ten. The V gene is TRBV5-5, the J gene TRBJ1-6, with D unresolved. Trimming left V 0 bases short and J 11 bases short, with 12 bases between. Germline CDR1 SGHKS, CDR2 YYEKEE (reference sequence). The CDR3 contains 14 residues. Here the CDR3 reads CASSLESLSPPLHF. CDR3 bases: TGTGCCAGCAGCTTGGAAAGTCTTAGTCCACCCCTCCACTTT.

For the CDR3, the DNA is TGTGCCAGCTCACCGGTAGCGCGGACTCAAACACCTGGGGCCAACGTCCTGACTTTC. Amino acid sequence: CASSPVARTQTPGANVLTF. The chain joins TRBV18 to TRBJ2-6; tentatively, D is TRBD2 (5 bases). Trimming removed 3 bases from V and 2 bases from J, with 20 bases in between. The V gene's germline CDR1 is KGHSH and CDR2 LQKENI. The CDR3 runs to 19 residues.

The V call is TRBV18, the J call TRBJ2-1, with D perhaps TRBD1 (5 bases). CDR1 and CDR2 from the germline V gene are KGHSH and LQKENI. V dropped 2 bases and J dropped 2 bases, with 10 bases sitting between them. The CDR3 spans 15 residues. CDR3 nucleotide sequence: TGTGCCAGCTCACCAGACAGAGGTACCTACAATGAGCAGTTCTTC. Its translation is CASSPDRGTYNEQFF.

This clone has just a few counts. V and J are TRBV14 and TRBJ2-7; D is perhaps TRBD1 or TRBD2 (5 bases each). V was clipped by 7 bases and J by 2 bases, with 21 bases between them. The germline V gene has CDR1 SGHDN and CDR2 FVKESK. This CDR3 contains 16 residues. The CDR3 coding sequence is TGTGCCAGCACCTTGGACTCCTGGGGCAAAACCTACGAGCAGTACGTC. This translates into CASTLDSWGKTYEQYV.

CDR3 residues: CSVETGSETQYF. The CDR3 region has the DNA TGCAGCGTGGAGACAGGGTCAGAGACCCAGTACTTC. The V gene is TRBV29-1, the J gene TRBJ2-5; 7 bases map to TRBD1. The CDR3 extends over 12 amino acids. The germline V gene has CDR1 SQVTM and CDR2 ANQGSEA. V lost 6 bases and J lost 4; bases outside the gene matches: 5. The full variable domain, in which reference TRBV29-1 and TRBJ2-5 provide the parts outside the CDR3, is SAVISQKPSRDICQRGTSLTIQCQVDSQVTMMFWYRQQPGQSLTLIATANQGSEATYESGFVIDKFPISRPNLTFSTLTVSNMSPEDSSIYLCSVETGSETQYFGPGTRLLVL.